This TCR beta chain was obtained from a study of T cells in Graves' hyperthyroidism and ophthalmopathy. Study conclusions and caveats: The model identified upcoming ophthalmopathy a median around 6 months ahead of onset.

On this clonotype: The antigen remains undetermined.

TCR beta CDR3 regions were amplified from RNA transcripts. Initially, a first-round RT-PCR of the TCR CDR3 employed the HTBI primer set. TCRdb re-derived calls from the multiplex PCR reads in MiXCR, one entry per CDR3 protein. This table has some 720,000 distinct CDR3 sequences, roughly 17% appearing once. Trimming took 3 bases from V and 8 from J; bases not matched to a gene: 9. The CDR3 sequence is 16 residues long. Germline V lookup: CDR1 SGHDT, CDR2 YYEEEE. This receptor was taken from a man between 18 and 29 years old with Graves' hyperthyroidism. Sequenced: blood. The gene calls are TRBV5-6 and TRBJ2-1; TRBD2 aligns across 12 bases. CDR3 residues: CASSSRLAGDLDEQFF. CDR3 nucleotides: TGTGCCAGCAGCTCCCGACTAGCGGGAGATCTAGATGAGCAGTTCTTC.